What follows are 3 T cell receptor beta chains derived from one specimen sequenced in a study of blood T cells in healthy people across ages. Combining a sample-barcoded 5' primer with a J-beta primer mix, a second PCR ran for roughly 6 to 12 cycles. Using its own MiXCR run on the 5' RACE reads, TCRdb lists one record per CDR3 protein. The sample has hundreds of thousands of distinct CDR3 sequences, 35% to 50% seen once. Specimen: blood. The receptors derive from a man of 80 years or more in good health.

This clonotype has just a few counts. This chain links TRBV7-9 with TRBJ2-2; TRBD1 aligns across 7 bases. V gave up 5 bases and J gave up 0 bases; unmatched junction bases: 9. Germline V gene lookup returns CDR1 SEHNR and CDR2 FQNEAQ (reference sequence). The CDR3 extends over 17 amino acids. Written as DNA, the CDR3 is TGTGCCAGCAGCACTGTGGACAGGCGACCGAACACCGGGGAGCTGTTTTTT. This sequence encodes CASSTVDRRPNTGELFF.

This clonotype has just a few counts. The chain carries TRBV4-1 and TRBJ1-1; D gene ambiguous. The V gene's germline CDR1 is MGHRA and CDR2 YSYEKL. V gave up 0 bases and J gave up 7 bases, with 12 bases separating them. The CDR3 is 14 residues long. CDR3 region: CASSQEPSVGEAFF. CDR3 in DNA: TGCGCCAGCAGCCAAGAACCGTCGGTGGGTGAAGCTTTCTTT.

V and J are TRBV28 and TRBJ2-3; no firm D call. V lost 3 bases and J lost 1, with 17 bases in between. The germline gives CDR1 MDHEN, CDR2 SYDVKM. The CDR3 sequence is 17 residues long. CDR3 amino acids: CASSFGVGPSGTDTQYF. The CDR3 region has the DNA TGTGCCAGCAGTTTTGGAGTCGGACCGAGTGGCACAGATACGCAGTATTTT.